This entry features one TCR beta chain sequence. This record belongs to a study of T cell changes during pregnancy in multiple sclerosis. Method: immunoSEQ multiplex PCR; TCRdb's copy keeps in-frame clones and lacks some. The sample yields 48,000 or so clones, around 94% seen once. The CDR3 consists of 12 residues. The V gene's germline CDR1 is MDHEN and CDR2 SYDVKM. V shed 10 bases, J shed 9 bases, and the junction held 8 bases outside the gene matches. The sequence was collected from a female donor in good health, enrolled as a control in a pregnancy study. V and J are TRBV28 and TRBJ2-1; 8 bases agree with TRBD2. The sequencing used CD4+ T cells from peripheral blood mononuclear cells, collected in the second trimester of pregnancy. The CDR3 nucleotides are TGTGCCACCCGAGCGGGAGACGGTGAGCAGTTCTTC. It encodes CATRAGDGEQFF. The full variable domain, completed using reference TRBV28 and TRBJ2-1, is DVKVTQSSRYLVKRTGEKVFLECVQDMDHENMFWYRQDPGLGLRLIYFSYDVKMKEKGDIPEGYSVSREKKERFSLILESASTNQTSMYLCATRAGDGEQFFGPGTRLTVL.